Below are 29 T cell receptor beta chains sequenced from a single sample in a study of vaccination effects on CD4 cells after COVID-19. Clones were read by immunoSEQ multiplex PCR, and TCRdb kept only the in-frame ones, dropping some. The profile shows about 81,000 clones, more than 60% of them singletons. Viral peptide pool expansion of antigen-specific CD4+ T cells preceded sequencing in the ViraFEST assay. CD4+ T cells were isolated after approximately 10 days of culture. As their vaccination, participants received two doses of either BNT162b2 or mRNA-1273. For these TCRs, the target antigens are not known. The sample was CD4+ T cells from PBMCs cultured with HCoV-OC43 spike peptides, taken after COVID-19 vaccination. Specified subset: HCoV-OC43 spike overlapping peptide pool stimulation. The receptors shown here come from a human donor who received a COVID-19 vaccine.

Remarks on this clone: Other DNA sequences from this sample encode an identical CDR3 as well. The chain couples TRBV5-1 to TRBJ2-1; perhaps TRBD1 as D (6 bases). Per germline, CDR1 SGHRS and CDR2 YFSETQ. V lost 4 bases to trimming and J lost 5 bases, with 13 bases between them. The CDR3 is made up of 14 amino acids. For the CDR3, the DNA is TGCGCCAGCAGCCTTGGAGACAGGAACAATGAGCAGTTCTTC. This sequence encodes CASSLGDRNNEQFF.

This clone occurred a few times. The J gene is TRBJ2-1, the V gene TRBV10-3; D gene ambiguous. V gave up 2 bases and J gave up 4 bases, with 12 bases separating them. This CDR3 contains 15 residues. Germline V CDR1 and CDR2: ENHRY, SYGVKD. The CDR3 is CAISERVAIYNEQFF. Written as DNA, the CDR3 is TGTGCCATCAGTGAGAGAGTAGCTATTTACAATGAGCAGTTCTTC.

The chain couples TRBV4-1 to TRBJ1-2; D might be TRBD1 (5 bases). Trimming stripped 1 base from V and 3 bases from J, with 12 bases between. Germline CDR1 and CDR2: MGHRA and YSYEKL. The CDR3 has 15 amino acids. In nucleotides, the CDR3 is TGCGCCAGCAGCCAAGGGGGCGCGAGTTACTATGGCTACACCTTC. Translation: CASSQGGASYYGYTF.

This clone has only one observation. This sequence joins TRBV24-1 and TRBJ2-5; 7 bases line up with TRBD1. The germline V gene encodes CDR1 KGHDR and CDR2 SFDVKD. The CDR3 is 15 amino acids. V shed 3 bases, J shed 1 base, and the junction held 4 bases outside the gene matches. Here the CDR3 DNA reads TGTGCCACCAGTGATCCCGACAGGGCCCAAGAGACCCAGTACTTC. Protein: CATSDPDRAQETQYF.

The count of this clone is one. The J gene is TRBJ2-7, the V gene TRBV3-1 (or the pseudogene TRBV3-2); 8 bases are a match to TRBD1. The CDR3 totals 13 residues. V shed 4 bases, J shed 7 bases, and the junction held 6 bases outside the gene matches. Germline CDR1 and CDR2: LGHDT and YNNKEL (reference sequence). The CDR3 is CASSPQGAGEQYV. The CDR3 DNA sequence: TGTGCCAGCAGCCCCCAGGGGGCAGGGGAGCAGTACGTC.

The chain employs TRBV5-1 and TRBJ2-3; D ambiguous. V lost 0 bases, J lost 2 bases, and 7 bases lay in between. The CDR3 sequence is 14 residues long. The V gene's germline CDR1 is SGHRS and CDR2 YFSETQ. Here the CDR3 DNA reads TGCGCCAGCAGCTTGGGACGACTCACAGATACGCAGTATTTT. Amino acids: CASSLGRLTDTQYF.

J is TRBJ1-1 and V is TRBV5-6, with D possibly being TRBD1 (6 bases). V was clipped by 3 bases and J by 7 bases, with 13 bases between them. CDR1 is SGHDT and CDR2 is YYEEEE in the germline V gene. This CDR3 spans 13 amino acids. The CDR3 protein is CASSWQGIVEAFF. CDR3 nucleotides: TGTGCCAGCAGCTGGCAGGGGATCGTTGAAGCTTTCTTT.

This chain connects TRBV11-2 to TRBJ2-7; D remains ambiguous. Deletions cut 1 base from V and 6 bases from J, with 7 bases between. The CDR3 covers 12 residues. Per germline, CDR1 SGHAT and CDR2 FQNNGV. CDR3: CASSLVTSEQYV. Written as DNA, the CDR3 is TGTGCCAGCAGCTTAGTTACCTCCGAGCAGTACGTC.

The chain combines TRBV5-1 with TRBJ2-1, with a possible D match to TRBD2 (6 bases). This CDR3 has 13 residues. Germline CDR1 SGHRS, CDR2 YFSETQ. Trimming left V 2 bases short and J 7 bases short, with 10 bases between. The CDR3 DNA reads TGCGCCAGCAGCTTCGGAGGGTGGAATGAGCAGTTCTTC. It is translated as CASSFGGWNEQFF. The variable domain in full, completed from reference TRBV5-1 and TRBJ2-1, reads KAGVTQTPRYLIKTRGQQVTLSCSPISGHRSVSWYQQTPGQGLQFLFEYFSETQRNKGNFPGRFSGRQFSNSRSEMNVSTLELGDSALYLCASSFGGWNEQFFGPGTRLTVL.

This sequence joins TRBV6-5 and TRBJ2-1; 7 positions agree with TRBD1. Per the germline V gene, CDR1 is MNHEY and CDR2 is SVGAGI. The CDR3 sequence is 15 residues long. V shed 7 bases, J shed 0 bases, and the junction held 6 bases outside the gene matches. The CDR3 here is CASKTGSASYNEQFF. The CDR3, as DNA: TGTGCCAGCAAGACAGGGTCGGCCTCCTACAATGAGCAGTTCTTC.

The rearrangement joins TRBV2 to TRBJ1-6; D unclear. The germline V and J ends were trimmed by 5 bases and 8 bases, with 13 bases remaining between them. Germline V gene sequence: CDR1 SNHLY, CDR2 FYNNEI. The CDR3 is 14 amino acids. In nucleotides, the CDR3 is TGTGCCAGCAGTCCGGGTCAAGAGGATTCACCCCTCCACTTT. Its translation is CASSPGQEDSPLHF.

The chain has TRBV3-1 (or the pseudogene TRBV3-2) and TRBJ2-1; no firm D call. The germline CDR1 and CDR2 sequences are LGHDT and YNNKEL (reference sequence). The CDR3 has 16 residues. V lost 4 bases and J 1 base, leaving 14 bases between the germline ends. The CDR3 region is CASSPYSFWSYNEQFF. CDR3 sequence (DNA): TGTGCCAGCAGCCCTTATTCTTTTTGGTCCTACAATGAGCAGTTCTTC.

The rearrangement joins TRBV27 to TRBJ2-3; D ambiguous. Per germline, CDR1 MNHEY and CDR2 SMNVEV (reference sequence). Trimming shortened V by 0 bases and J by 0 bases, and 10 bases separated the two germline ends. The CDR3 length is 16 residues. CDR3 loop: CASSLSTFSSTDTQYF. DNA of the CDR3: TGTGCCAGCAGTTTATCGACTTTCTCTAGCACAGATACGCAGTATTTT.

The chain is built from TRBV2 and TRBJ2-7; possible D gene TRBD1, 5 bases. The germline CDR1 and CDR2 sequences are SNHLY and FYNNEI. This CDR3 is 13 amino acids long. V shed 6 bases and J shed 3 bases, with 12 bases lying between them. Here the CDR3 DNA reads TGTGCCAGCAGGGAATTGGACAACTACGAGCAGTACGTC. Translated: CASRELDNYEQYV.

Of note for this clone: Other DNA sequences in the sample encode the same CDR3. The chain links TRBV2 to TRBJ2-3, with D uncertain. The germline CDR1 and CDR2 sequences are SNHLY and FYNNEI. The CDR3 extends over 11 amino acids. V was cut by 6 bases and J by 3 bases, with 4 bases left in between. The CDR3 nucleotides read TGTGCCAGCAGGGGGACAGATACGCAGTATTTT. It specifies CASRGTDTQYF.

The CDR3: CAWSSSGTSTDTQYF. DNA of the CDR3: TGTGCCTGGAGTAGTAGCGGAACTAGCACAGATACGCAGTATTTT. The V call is TRBV30, the J call TRBJ2-3; TRBD2 might be the D (6 bases). Trimming took 2 bases from V and 0 from J, leaving 12 bases between them. CDR1 is GTSNPN and CDR2 is SVGIG in the germline V gene (reference sequence). The CDR3 is 15 residues long.

The chain has TRBV7-2 and TRBJ2-5; D remains ambiguous. The ends were cut back, 1 base at V and 2 bases at J, with 5 bases in the middle. This CDR3 is built from 13 residues. CDR1 and CDR2 (germline): SGHTA, FQGNSA. The CDR3: CASSLDYQETQYF. CDR3 nucleotide sequence: TGTGCCAGCAGCTTAGACTATCAAGAGACCCAGTACTTC.

J is TRBJ2-5 and V is TRBV19; D call uncertain. CDR1 LNHDA and CDR2 SQIVND come from the germline V gene (reference sequence). CDR3 length: 13 amino acids. The V end lost 6 bases, the J end lost 4 bases, and 12 bases lay between the germline ends. Here the CDR3 reads CASSQTVGETQYF. DNA for the CDR3: TGTGCCAGTAGCCAGACGGTTGGAGAGACCCAGTACTTC.

This clone has just one count. The J gene is TRBJ1-2, the V gene TRBV6-5; D is unresolved. Trimming left V 6 bases short and J 5 bases short, with 10 bases between. This CDR3 region has 12 residues. Germline V gives CDR1 MNHEY, CDR2 SVGAGI. This CDR3 reads CASSQVQYGYTF. CDR3 nucleotides: TGTGCCAGCAGCCAGGTCCAGTATGGCTACACCTTC.

The chain combines TRBV3-1 (or the pseudogene TRBV3-2) with TRBJ1-1; D unresolved. The CDR3 is made up of 13 amino acids. Between the trimmed V and J ends, which lost 3 bases and 0 bases, there was a span of 5 bases. CDR1 and CDR2 from the germline V gene are LGHDT and YNNKEL (reference sequence). The CDR3 reads CASSQDMNTEAFF. The CDR3 DNA follows: TGTGCCAGCAGCCAGGATATGAACACTGAAGCTTTCTTT.

This clone appeared a few times. This chain connects TRBV7-2 to TRBJ1-6; D unclear. The CDR3 totals 15 residues. Germline V gives CDR1 SGHTA, CDR2 FQGNSA. V lost 2 bases, J lost 10 bases, and 15 bases lay in between. The CDR3: CASSLSLPDLSPLHF. CDR3 nucleotide sequence: TGTGCCAGCAGCTTAAGTCTGCCAGACCTGTCACCCCTCCACTTT.

This clone was observed a few times. The chain has TRBV20-1 and TRBJ1-2; the D is unclear. The germline gives CDR1 DFQATT, CDR2 SNEGSKA (reference sequence). The germline V and J ends were trimmed by 3 bases and 8 bases, with 13 bases remaining between them. The CDR3 totals 12 residues. CDR3 DNA: TGCAGTGCTAGTATCCAGGCAGGAGGCTACACCTTC. Its protein product is CSASIQAGGYTF.

The rearrangement links TRBV2 to TRBJ2-2; the D gene is possibly TRBD1 (6 bases). V gave up 4 bases and J gave up 4 bases, with 7 bases separating them. The CDR3 covers 13 residues. Germline V gene sequence: CDR1 SNHLY, CDR2 FYNNEI. As DNA, the CDR3 is TGTGCCAGCAGTGTCAGGGGCACCGGGGAGCTGTTTTTT. Protein: CASSVRGTGELFF.

The chain joins TRBV7-2 to TRBJ1-2; 7 bases fit TRBD1. CDR3 length equals 15 residues. Trimming at V came to 2 bases and at J to 7 bases, leaving 10 bases not matched to a gene. Germline CDR1 and CDR2: SGHTA and FQGNSA. The CDR3, as DNA: TGTGCCAGCAGCTTATATGAGACAGGGTACGGTGGCTACACCTTC. Protein sequence: CASSLYETGYGGYTF.

The chain joins TRBV27 to TRBJ2-2, with 7 bases identical to TRBD1. Germline CDR1 MNHEY, CDR2 SMNVEV (reference sequence). After removal of 1 base from V and 7 bases from J, the junction contained 9 bases not matched to a gene. The CDR3 contains 16 residues. This CDR3 reads CASSLLSGGTIGELFF. DNA for the CDR3: TGTGCCAGCAGTTTATTGTCAGGGGGAACCATCGGGGAGCTGTTTTTT.

The rearrangement uses TRBV5-1 and TRBJ2-2; D possibly corresponds to TRBD1 (6 bases). CDR3 length equals 17 residues. CDR1 and CDR2 (germline): SGHRS, YFSETQ. V lost 0 bases and J 1 base, leaving 13 bases between the germline ends. CDR3 nucleotides: TGCGCCAGCAGCTTGGTCGGGCAGGGACAGAACACCGGGGAGCTGTTTTTT. Protein sequence: CASSLVGQGQNTGELFF. Filled out from reference TRBV5-1 and TRBJ2-2, the complete variable domain reads KAGVTQTPRYLIKTRGQQVTLSCSPISGHRSVSWYQQTPGQGLQFLFEYFSETQRNKGNFPGRFSGRQFSNSRSEMNVSTLELGDSALYLCASSLVGQGQNTGELFFGEGSRLTVL.

The chain links TRBV3-1 (or the pseudogene TRBV3-2) to TRBJ2-5; unclear D gene. Germline V gene data show CDR1 as LGHDT and CDR2 as YNNKEL (reference sequence). The CDR3 has 13 amino acids. Trimming stripped 0 bases from V and 5 bases from J, with 7 bases between. The CDR3 DNA sequence: TGTGCCAGCAGCCAAGATGGTGGGGAGACCCAGTACTTC. Its protein product is CASSQDGGETQYF.

V usage is TRBV6-5 and J usage is TRBJ1-5; D remains ambiguous. The CDR3 extends over 13 amino acids. Germline loops: CDR1 MNHEY, CDR2 SVGAGI. V dropped 10 bases and J dropped 0 bases, with 10 bases sitting between them. The DNA of the CDR3 is TGTGCCACCCATAGAACTAGCAATCAGCCCCAGCATTTT. It specifies CATHRTSNQPQHF.

This clone was recorded only once. V gene TRBV29-1 combines with J gene TRBJ2-5; 7 bases are shared with TRBD1. Trimming took 7 bases from V and 5 from J; bases not matched to a gene: 10. CDR1 and CDR2 (germline): SQVTM, ANQGSEA. The CDR3 sequence is 13 residues long. In DNA, the CDR3 is TGCAGCGCCACCTTACAGGGGATCGAGACCCAGTACTTC. This encodes CSATLQGIETQYF.